This TCR beta chain was identified during a study of Ad26.COV2.S vaccination and SARS-CoV-2 variants. Study-wide background: As a participant in COV1001, the donor was in the Ad26.COV2.S trial arm. Participants got Ad26.COV2.S intramuscularly, once or twice 56 days apart. Study observations and caveats: Those who received the vaccine showed greater spike-specific TCR breadth than those given placebo.

Treatment: approximately 18 received Ad26.COV2.S at low or high dose, single or two shots; five or six received placebo; per-sample allocation not given. All samples were drawn on day 63, counting from the first vaccine or placebo injection. As its vector, the vaccine had Ad26, which expressed Wuhan-strain SARS-CoV-2 spike. V shed 6 bases and J 7 bases; nucleotides not matched to a gene: 6. CDR3 length equals 12 residues. Germline V gene sequence: CDR1 SQVTM, CDR2 ANQGSEA. A word on this clone: The antigen remains undetermined.

Profiled with immunoSEQ multiplex PCR; TCRdb holds only in-frame clones, not every one. The sample lists approximately 480,000 clones, around 85% occurring once. This sequence originates from a person between 18 and 60 years old who received the Ad26.COV2.S COVID-19 vaccine or a placebo. The source was peripheral blood, collected in a trial of Ad26.COV2.S vaccine versus placebo. This chain links TRBV29-1 with TRBJ2-7; 10 bases line up with TRBD1. The CDR3 protein is CSVLRDRGEQYF. The CDR3 bases are TGCAGCGTCCTCCGGGACAGGGGAGAGCAGTACTTC.